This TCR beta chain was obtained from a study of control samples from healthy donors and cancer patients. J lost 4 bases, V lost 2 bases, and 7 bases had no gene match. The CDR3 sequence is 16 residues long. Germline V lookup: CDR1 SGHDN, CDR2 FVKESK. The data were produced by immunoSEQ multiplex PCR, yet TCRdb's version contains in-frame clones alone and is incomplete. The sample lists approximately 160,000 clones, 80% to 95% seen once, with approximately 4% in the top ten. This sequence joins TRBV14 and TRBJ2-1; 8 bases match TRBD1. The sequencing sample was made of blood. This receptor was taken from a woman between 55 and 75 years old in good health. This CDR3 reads CASSQSRDRWYNEQFF. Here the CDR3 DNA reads TGTGCCAGCAGCCAATCCCGGGACAGGTGGTACAATGAGCAGTTCTTC.